This paragraph covers one T cell receptor (beta chain) sequence. What it binds is unknown. After isolation, RNA underwent reverse transcription to generate cDNA as the sequencing template. Method: immunoSEQ multiplex PCR; TCRdb's copy keeps in-frame clones and lacks some. The profile shows under 150,000 clones, 65% to 90% of them singletons. The sample originates from a study of CD8+ T cells in alopecia areata. As for the study in general: At a dose of 5 to 10 mg twice daily, oral tofacitinib was given to treated patients.

CDR1 is LGHNA and CDR2 is YSLEER in the germline V gene. CDR3 size: 16 residues. The trim removed 0 bases at V and 5 bases at J, leaving 6 bases unmatched. Findings of the study overall: Mice showed TCR sharing more clearly than patients did, possibly owing to HLA.

Treatment in this sample: oral pan-JAK inhibitor, 5-10 mg twice daily. The material was CD8+ T cells sorted from blood, obtained at week 4, from a patient treated with tofacitinib. The clonotype comes from a human donor with alopecia areata. The rearrangement links TRBV4-3 to TRBJ2-3, with 9 bases that match TRBD2. The CDR3 bases are TGCGCCAGCAGCCAAGATCGGGCGGGGGGGCGAGATACGCAGTATTTT. Encoded protein: CASSQDRAGGRDTQYF.